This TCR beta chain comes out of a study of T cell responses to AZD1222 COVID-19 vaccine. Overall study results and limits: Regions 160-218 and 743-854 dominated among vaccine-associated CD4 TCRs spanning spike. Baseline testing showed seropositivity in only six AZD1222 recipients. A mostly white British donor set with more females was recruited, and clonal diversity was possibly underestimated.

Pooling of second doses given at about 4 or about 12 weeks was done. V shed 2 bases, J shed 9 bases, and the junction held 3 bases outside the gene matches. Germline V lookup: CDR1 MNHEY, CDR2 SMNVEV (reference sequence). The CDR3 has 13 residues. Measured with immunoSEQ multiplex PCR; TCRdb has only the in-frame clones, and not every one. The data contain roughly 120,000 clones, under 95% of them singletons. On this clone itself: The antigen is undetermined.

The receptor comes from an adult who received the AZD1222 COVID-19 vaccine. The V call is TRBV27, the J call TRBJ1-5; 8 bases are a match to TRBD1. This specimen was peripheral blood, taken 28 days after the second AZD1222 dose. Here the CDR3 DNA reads TGTGCCAGCAGTTTAAACAGGGGGTGGCCCCAGCATTTT. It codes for CASSLNRGWPQHF.